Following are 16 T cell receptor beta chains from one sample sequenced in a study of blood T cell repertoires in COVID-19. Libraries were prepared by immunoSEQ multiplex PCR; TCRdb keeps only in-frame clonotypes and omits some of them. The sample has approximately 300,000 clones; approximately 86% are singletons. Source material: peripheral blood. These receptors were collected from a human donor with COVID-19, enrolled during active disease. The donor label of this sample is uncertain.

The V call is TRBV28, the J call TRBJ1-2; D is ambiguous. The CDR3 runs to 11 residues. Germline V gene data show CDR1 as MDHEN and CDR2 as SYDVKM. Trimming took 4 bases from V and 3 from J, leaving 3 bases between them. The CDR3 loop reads CASSSDYGYTF. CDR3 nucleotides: TGTGCCAGCAGTTCCGACTATGGCTACACCTTC.

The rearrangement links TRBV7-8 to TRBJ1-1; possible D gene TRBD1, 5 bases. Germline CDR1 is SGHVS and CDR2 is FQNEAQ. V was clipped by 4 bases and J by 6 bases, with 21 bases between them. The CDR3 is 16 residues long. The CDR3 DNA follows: TGTGCCAGCAGCTCCGGGGGGGGAGGAGTGTCAGCTGAAGCTTTCTTT. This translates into CASSSGGGGVSAEAFF.

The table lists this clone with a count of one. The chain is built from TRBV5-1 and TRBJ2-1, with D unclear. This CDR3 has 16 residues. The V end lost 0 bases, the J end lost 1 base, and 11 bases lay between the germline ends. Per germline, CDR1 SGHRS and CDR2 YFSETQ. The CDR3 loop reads CASSLAGLGSYNEQFF. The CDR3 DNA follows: TGCGCCAGCAGCTTGGCAGGCCTGGGTTCCTACAATGAGCAGTTCTTC. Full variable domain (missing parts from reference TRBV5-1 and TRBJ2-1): KAGVTQTPRYLIKTRGQQVTLSCSPISGHRSVSWYQQTPGQGLQFLFEYFSETQRNKGNFPGRFSGRQFSNSRSEMNVSTLELGDSALYLCASSLAGLGSYNEQFFGPGTRLTVL.

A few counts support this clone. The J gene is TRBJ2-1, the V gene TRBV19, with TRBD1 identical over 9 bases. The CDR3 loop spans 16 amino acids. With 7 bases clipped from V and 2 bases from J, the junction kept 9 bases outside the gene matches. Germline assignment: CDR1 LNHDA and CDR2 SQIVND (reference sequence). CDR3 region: CASTGDRGIPYNEQFF. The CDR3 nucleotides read TGTGCCAGTACCGGCGACAGGGGGATACCCTACAATGAGCAGTTCTTC. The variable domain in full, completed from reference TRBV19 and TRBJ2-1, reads DGGITQSPKYLFRKEGQNVTLSCEQNLNHDAMYWYRQDPGQGLRLIYYSQIVNDFQKGDIAEGYSVSREKKESFPLTVTSAQKNPTAFYLCASTGDRGIPYNEQFFGPGTRLTVL.

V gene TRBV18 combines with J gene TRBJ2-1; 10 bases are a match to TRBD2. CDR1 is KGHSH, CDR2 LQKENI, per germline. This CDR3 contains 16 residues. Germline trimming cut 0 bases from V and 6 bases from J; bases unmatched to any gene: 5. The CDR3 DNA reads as TGTGCCAGCTCACCACCCGCTAGCGGGAGTGGCAATGAGCAGTTCTTC. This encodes CASSPPASGSGNEQFF.

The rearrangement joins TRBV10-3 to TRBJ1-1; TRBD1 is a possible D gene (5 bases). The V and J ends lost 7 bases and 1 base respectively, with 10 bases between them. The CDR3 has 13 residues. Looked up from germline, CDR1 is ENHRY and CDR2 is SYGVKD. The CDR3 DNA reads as TGTGCCATCAACGGGGGAGAGAACACTGAAGCTTTCTTT. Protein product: CAINGGENTEAFF.

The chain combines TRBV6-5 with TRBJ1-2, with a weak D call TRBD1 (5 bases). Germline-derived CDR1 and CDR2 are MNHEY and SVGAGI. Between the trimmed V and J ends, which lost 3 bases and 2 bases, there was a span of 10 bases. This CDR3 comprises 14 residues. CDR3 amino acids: CASSYSGGNYGYTF. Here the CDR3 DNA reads TGTGCCAGCAGTTATAGCGGGGGGAACTATGGCTACACCTTC.

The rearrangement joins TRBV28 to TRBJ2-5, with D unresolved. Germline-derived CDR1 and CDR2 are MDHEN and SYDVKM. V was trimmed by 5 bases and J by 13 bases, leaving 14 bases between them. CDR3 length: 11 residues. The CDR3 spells CASSPNLVLYF. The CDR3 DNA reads TGTGCCAGCAGTCCTAACTTAGTCTTGTACTTC.

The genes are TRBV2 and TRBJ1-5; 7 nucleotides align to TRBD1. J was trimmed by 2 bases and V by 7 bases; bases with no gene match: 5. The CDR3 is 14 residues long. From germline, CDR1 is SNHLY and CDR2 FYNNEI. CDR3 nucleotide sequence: TGTGCCAGCACCCTCGACAGGGGCAATCAGCCCCAGCATTTT. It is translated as CASTLDRGNQPQHF.

The CDR3 DNA follows: TGTGCCAGCAGTGACTCGAGGGCAAGTGCGCAGTTCTTC. It codes for CASSDSRASAQFF. The V call is TRBV6-4, the J call TRBJ2-1; possible D gene TRBD2, 5 bases. The germline gives CDR1 MRHNA, CDR2 SNTAGT. The V and J ends lost 0 bases and 12 bases respectively, with 12 bases between them. This CDR3 comprises 13 residues.

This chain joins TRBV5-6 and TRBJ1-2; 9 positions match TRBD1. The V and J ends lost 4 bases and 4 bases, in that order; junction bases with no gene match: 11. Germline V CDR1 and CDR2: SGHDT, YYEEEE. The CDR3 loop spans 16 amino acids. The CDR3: CASSGWGSGQGYGYTF. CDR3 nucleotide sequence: TGTGCCAGCAGCGGGTGGGGATCGGGACAGGGCTATGGCTACACCTTC.

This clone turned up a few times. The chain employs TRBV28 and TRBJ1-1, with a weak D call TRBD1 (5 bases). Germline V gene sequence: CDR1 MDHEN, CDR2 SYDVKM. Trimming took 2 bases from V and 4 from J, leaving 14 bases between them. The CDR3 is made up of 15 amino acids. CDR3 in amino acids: CASSLRRLGVTEAFF. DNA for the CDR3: TGTGCCAGCAGTTTACGCCGGTTAGGGGTCACTGAAGCTTTCTTT. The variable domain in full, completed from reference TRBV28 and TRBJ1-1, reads DVKVTQSSRYLVKRTGEKVFLECVQDMDHENMFWYRQDPGLGLRLIYFSYDVKMKEKGDIPEGYSVSREKKERFSLILESASTNQTSMYLCASSLRRLGVTEAFFGQGTRLTVV.

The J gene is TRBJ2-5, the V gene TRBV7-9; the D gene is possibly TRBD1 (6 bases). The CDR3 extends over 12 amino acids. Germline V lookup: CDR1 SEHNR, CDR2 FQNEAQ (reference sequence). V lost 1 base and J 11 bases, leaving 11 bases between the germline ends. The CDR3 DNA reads TGTGCCAGCAGCTTAGACACAGGGTCGCAGTACTTC. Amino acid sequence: CASSLDTGSQYF.

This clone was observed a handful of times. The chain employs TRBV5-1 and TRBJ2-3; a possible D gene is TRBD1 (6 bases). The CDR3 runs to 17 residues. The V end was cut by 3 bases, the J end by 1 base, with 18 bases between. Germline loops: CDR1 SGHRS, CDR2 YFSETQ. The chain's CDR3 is CASSYLLTGPRTDTQYF. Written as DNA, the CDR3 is TGCGCCAGCAGCTACCTTCTGACAGGACCTCGCACAGATACGCAGTATTTT.

The DNA for the CDR3 is TGTGCCAGCAGCTTACCGAGCGGGAGGAACACCGGGGAGCTGTTTTTT. Amino acid sequence: CASSLPSGRNTGELFF. This chain joins TRBV7-3 and TRBJ2-2; 8 bases are a match to TRBD2. The V and J ends lost 2 bases and 1 base, in that order; junction bases with no gene match: 3. The CDR3 loop spans 16 amino acids. Germline V CDR1 and CDR2: SGHTA, FQGTGA. The complete variable domain, with remaining parts taken from reference TRBV7-3 and TRBJ2-2, reads GAGVSQTPSNKVTEKGKYVELRCDPISGHTALYWYRQSLGQGPEFLIYFQGTGAADDSGLPNDRFFAVRPEGSVSTLKIQRTERGDSAVYLCASSLPSGRNTGELFFGEGSRLTVL.

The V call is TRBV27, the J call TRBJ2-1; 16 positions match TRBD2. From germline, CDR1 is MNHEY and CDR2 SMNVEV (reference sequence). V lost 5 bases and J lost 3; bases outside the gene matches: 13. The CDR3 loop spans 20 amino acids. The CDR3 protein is CASSPRPGTSGRAFYNEQFF. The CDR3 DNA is TGTGCCAGCAGTCCGAGACCCGGGACTAGCGGGAGGGCGTTCTACAATGAGCAGTTCTTC.